Listed below are T cell receptor beta chains from one sample, sequenced in a study of cytomegalovirus exposure and HLA in healthy donors. Only in-frame clones appear in the TCRdb table, and some are missing; sequencing was by immunoSEQ multiplex PCR. In the table there are 200,000 to 250,000 clones, under 85% of which are singletons. Sequencing was done on a sample of PBMCs. Receptors originate from a man aged 45-65 years in good health and CMV-seronegative. CDR3s include the opening cysteine and the closing phenylalanine or tryptophan. The D gene is left open where the match is weak. Only some rows state a clone size, as once, few, many or a class for expanded clones.

V	size	J	D	CDR3	DNA
TRBV5-1	.	TRBJ1-2	TRBD1	CASSFGQGEYGYTF	TGCGCCAGCAGCTTTGGACAGGGCGAATATGGCTACACCTTC
TRBV2	once	TRBJ1-2	TRBD1	CASRPGQGAYGYTF	TGTGCCAGCAGACCGGGACAGGGAGCCTATGGCTACACCTTC
TRBV4-2	.	TRBJ2-2	TRBD2	CASGRGRNTGELFF	TGTGCCTCCGGACGCGGGAGGAACACCGGGGAGCTGTTTTTT
TRBV29-1	.	TRBJ1-1	TRBD1	CSGGTGTSKDEAFF	TGCAGCGGTGGGACAGGTACCTCCAAGGATGAAGCTTTCTTT
TRBV6-1	.	TRBJ2-7	TRBD1	CASSEGTGALYEQYF	TGTGCCAGCAGTGAAGGGACAGGGGCTTTGTACGAGCAGTACTTC
TRBV5-1	.	TRBJ1-3	.	CASSLLGGGSGNTIYF	TGCGCCAGCAGCTTGTTGGGGGGAGGCTCTGGAAACACCATATATTTT
TRBV7-6	.	TRBJ2-7	.	CASSLGRGVYEQYF	TGTGCCAGCAGCTTAGGCAGGGGGGTCTACGAGCAGTACTTC
TRBV6-5	.	TRBJ2-7	.	CASSLSTENYEQYF	TGTGCCAGCAGTTTGTCGACAGAGAACTACGAGCAGTACTTC
TRBV6-1	few	TRBJ2-7	.	CASSATHDRPSYEQYF	TGTGCCAGCAGTGCTACCCATGACAGGCCCTCCTACGAGCAGTACTTC
TRBV7-9	.	TRBJ2-1	.	CASSLEGGPYNEQFF	TGTGCCAGCAGCTTAGAAGGCGGTCCCTACAATGAGCAGTTCTTC
TRBV27	few	TRBJ1-2	TRBD1	CASMTGTGLANYGYTF	TGTGCCAGCATGACCGGGACAGGGTTAGCGAACTATGGCTACACCTTC
TRBV6-7	.	TRBJ2-7	.	CASSYSPLGDSSYEQYF	TGTGCCAGCAGTTACTCCCCGCTCGGGGATTCTTCCTACGAGCAGTACTTC
TRBV5-1	.	TRBJ2-7	TRBD1	CASSSGGHSGEQYF	TGCGCCAGCAGCTCAGGGGGACATTCGGGCGAGCAGTACTTC
TRBV9	once	TRBJ2-1	.	CASSPSTTRAANEQFF	TGTGCCAGCAGCCCATCGACCACGAGGGCGGCAAATGAGCAGTTCTTC
TRBV9	once	TRBJ1-1	TRBD1	CASSPRDRGHMNTEAFF	TGTGCCAGCAGCCCAAGGGACAGGGGGCATATGAACACTGAAGCTTTCTTT
TRBV4-2	.	TRBJ2-7	.	CASSHRDSYEQYF	TGTGCCAGCAGCCACCGGGACTCCTACGAGCAGTACTTC
TRBV4-2	.	TRBJ2-1	.	CASSQLNNEQFF	TGTGCCAGCAGCCAATTAAACAATGAGCAGTTCTTC
TRBV5-1	.	TRBJ2-5	.	CASSLAERAVGETQYF	TGCGCCAGCAGCTTGGCCGAGAGGGCCGTAGGAGAGACCCAGTACTTC
TRBV19	.	TRBJ2-1	.	CASARDEQFF	TGTGCCAGTGCCAGGGATGAGCAGTTCTTC
TRBV7-3	once	TRBJ2-7	.	CASSPQQGYEQYF	TGTGCCAGCAGCCCCCAACAGGGCTACGAGCAGTACTTC
TRBV6-1	.	TRBJ2-7	.	CASSEQGGYEQYF	TGTGCCAGCAGTGAACAGGGTGGCTACGAGCAGTACTTC
TRBV6-5	.	TRBJ2-1	.	CASRPARVRNEQFF	TGTGCCAGCAGGCCGGCCAGGGTTCGAAATGAGCAGTTCTTC
TRBV27	.	TRBJ2-7	TRBD2	CASSFSASGSAGLFKFYEQYF	TGTGCCAGCAGTTTTTCGGCTAGCGGGAGCGCGGGGTTATTCAAGTTCTACGAGCAGTACTTC